This passage covers 8 T cell receptor beta chains from one sample sequenced in a study of cytomegalovirus exposure and HLA in healthy donors. The study ran its PCR with 60 Vbeta and 13 Jbeta primers. Clones were sequenced by immunoSEQ multiplex PCR, and TCRdb holds only the in-frame ones, with some missing. This sample has approximately 170,000 clones, with about 85% found just once. Sequencing was done on a sample of PBMCs. The receptors shown here come from a man over 45 in good health and CMV-seropositive.

V and J are TRBV5-4 and TRBJ2-6; D remains unclear. The CDR3 has 15 amino acids. Germline assignment: CDR1 SGHNT and CDR2 YYREEE (reference sequence). V was clipped by 1 base and J by 1 base, with 6 bases between them. DNA for the CDR3: TGTGCCAGCAGCTTGCCTATGTCTGGGGCCAACGTCCTGACTTTC. Residues: CASSLPMSGANVLTF.

This clone has just a few counts. The chain couples TRBV18 to TRBJ2-5, with D perhaps TRBD1 (7 bases). Germline lookup yields CDR1 KGHSH and CDR2 LQKENI. Trimming took off 1 base at V and 4 bases at J, with 13 bases between the two ends. There are 15 residues in the CDR3. DNA of the CDR3: TGTGCCAGCTCACCACGGGCAGGGGGGATAGAGACCCAGTACTTC. It is translated as CASSPRAGGIETQYF.

The V call is TRBV5-6, the J call TRBJ1-1; D remains ambiguous. CDR1 and CDR2 (germline): SGHDT, YYEEEE. CDR3 size: 15 residues. V dropped 2 bases and J dropped 6 bases, with 17 bases sitting between them. The CDR3 nucleotides read TGTGCCAGCAGCTTTTCGGCAGGCGTCGGTCCTGAAGCTTTCTTT. It yields the protein CASSFSAGVGPEAFF.

This clone showed up just a few times. The chain uses TRBV7-5 and TRBJ1-5. TRBV7-5 constitutes a pseudogene. The CDR3 consists of 15 residues. The CDR3 reads CARSLAYSGTQPQHF. The CDR3 DNA sequence: TGTGCCAGAAGCTTAGCGTACAGCGGAACTCAGCCCCAGCATTTT.

V and J are TRBV7-9 and TRBJ2-1; no reliable D call. Germline V gives CDR1 SEHNR, CDR2 FQNEAQ (reference sequence). The CDR3 has 14 residues. Deletions cut 3 bases from V and 2 bases from J, with 8 bases between. CDR3 coding DNA: TGTGCCAGCAGCTTTATTCTAGCCTACAATGAGCAGTTCTTC. Translating it yields CASSFILAYNEQFF.

V usage is TRBV9 and J usage is TRBJ1-5; the match to TRBD1 covers 7 bases. The germline gives CDR1 SGDLS, CDR2 YYNGEE. The junction had 5 bases not matched to a gene; V was cut back by 4 bases and J by 7 bases. The CDR3 runs 13 residues. CDR3 amino acids: CASSFSGGQPQHF. Written as DNA, the CDR3 is TGTGCCAGCAGCTTTTCAGGGGGGCAGCCCCAGCATTTT.

This chain uses TRBV28 with TRBJ1-5; possibly TRBD1 for D (5 bases). V gave up 5 bases and J gave up 0 bases, with 17 bases separating them. Germline lookup yields CDR1 MDHEN and CDR2 SYDVKM. The CDR3 is 17 amino acids. CDR3 DNA sequence: TGTGCCAGCAGTCTCCGTGGGAGGGGTTATAGCAATCAGCCCCAGCATTTT. Its protein is CASSLRGRGYSNQPQHF.

The V and J genes are TRBV29-1 and TRBJ2-1, with 13 nucleotides matching TRBD2. The trim removed 7 bases at V and 10 bases at J, leaving 7 bases unmatched. The CDR3 has 13 residues. The germline V gene encodes CDR1 SQVTM and CDR2 ANQGSEA. CDR3 coding DNA: TGCAGCGGGGGACTAGCGGGAATTAGCGAGCAGTTCTTC. Its protein is CSGGLAGISEQFF.